The 20 T cell receptor beta chains below were found in one sample sequenced in a study of T cells after yellow fever vaccination. Each CDR3 protein gets one entry after TCRdb re-called the 5' RACE reads with MiXCR. The sample carries 400,000 to 450,000 distinct CDR3 sequences, under 20% recorded once. The sequenced sample was PBMCs, obtained before the yellow fever booster vaccination. Receptors originate from a man aged 18 to 29 who received the YFV17D yellow fever vaccine.

This clonotype was counted a few times. The chain couples TRBV28 to TRBJ1-2, with 11 bases identical to TRBD1. V dropped 8 bases and J dropped 1; count of bases not matched to a gene: 9. CDR1 MDHEN and CDR2 SYDVKM come from the germline V gene. This CDR3 comprises 16 residues. The CDR3 sequence: CASRSWGTGGNYGYTF. Here the CDR3 DNA reads TGTGCCAGCCGCTCATGGGGGACAGGGGGTAACTATGGCTACACCTTC.

This clonotype has a handful of counts. This rearrangement joins TRBV11-3 to TRBJ2-5, with a possible D match to TRBD2 (5 bases). Germline CDR1 SGHNT, CDR2 YENEEA. Between the trimmed V and J ends, which lost 5 bases and 5 bases, there was a span of 21 bases. CDR3 length: 16 residues. DNA for the CDR3: TGTGCCAGCAGCCCCGGTCGGCTCCCTTCGGGGGAGACCCAGTACTTC. Residues: CASSPGRLPSGETQYF.

The chain joins TRBV20-1 to TRBJ2-3; no firm D call. This CDR3 spans 13 amino acids. The V gene's germline CDR1 is DFQATT and CDR2 SNEGSKA (reference sequence). In nucleotides, the CDR3 is TGCACTATACAGAGACCTAGCACAGATACGCAGTATTTT. Encoded protein: CTIQRPSTDTQYF.

V usage is TRBV6-2 or TRBV6-3 and J usage is TRBJ2-1; 8 nucleotides align to TRBD2. The CDR3 totals 17 residues. The V gene's germline CDR1 is MNHEY and CDR2 SVGEGT. J gave up 6 bases and V 2 bases, and 12 bases lay outside the gene matches. The CDR3 DNA reads TGTGCCAGCAGTTACAGGCGGCGCTTAGCGGGGATCAATGAGCAGTTCTTC. It specifies CASSYRRRLAGINEQFF.

This clonotype was observed a handful of times. This chain connects TRBV5-5 to TRBJ1-4; a possible D gene is TRBD1 (6 bases). CDR1 and CDR2 from the germline V gene are SGHKS and YYEKEE (reference sequence). Trimming pared 2 bases from V and 8 bases from J, leaving 13 bases between. The CDR3 runs 14 residues. CDR3 amino acids: CASSLQGRGEKLFF. The CDR3 DNA reads TGTGCCAGCAGCTTACAGGGTCGAGGGGAAAAACTGTTTTTT.

The chain couples TRBV20-1 to TRBJ1-6, with D unclear. The length of the CDR3 is 12 residues. Per germline, CDR1 DFQATT and CDR2 SNEGSKA (reference sequence). V was clipped by 3 bases and J by 9 bases, with 9 bases between them. The CDR3, as DNA: TGCAGTGCTAGGCGGCAAACTTCACCCCTCCACTTT. Translated: CSARRQTSPLHF.

The chain has TRBV24-1 and TRBJ2-5; D call uncertain. The CDR3 runs to 13 residues. V shed 5 bases and J shed 7 bases, with 13 bases lying between them. Germline V CDR1 and CDR2: KGHDR, SFDVKD. CDR3 loop: CATSVHLTGTQYF. As DNA, the CDR3 is TGTGCCACCAGTGTCCACCTGACCGGGACCCAGTACTTC.

This clonotype appeared a few times. This chain joins TRBV4-1 and TRBJ1-1; D gene uncertain. CDR1 and CDR2 from the germline V gene are MGHRA and YSYEKL. Between the trimmed V and J ends, which lost 1 base and 7 bases, there was a span of 7 bases. The CDR3 has 12 residues. The CDR3 region has the DNA TGCGCCAGCAGCCAAGGTTCCGGTGAAGCTTTCTTT. Translating it yields CASSQGSGEAFF.

This clonotype was seen only a few times. The chain carries TRBV7-2 and TRBJ2-4, with D tentatively TRBD2 (5 bases). Germline CDR1 SGHTA, CDR2 FQGNSA. CDR3 size: 15 residues. Trimming removed 5 bases from V and 3 bases from J, with 14 bases in between. CDR3 coding DNA: TGTGCCAGCAGCCGTACTAGGCTAGTCAAAAACATTCAGTACTTC. This gives the protein CASSRTRLVKNIQYF.

This clonotype has just a few counts. The V and J genes are TRBV7-6 and TRBJ2-2; a possible D gene is TRBD1 (5 bases). CDR3 length: 15 residues. Germline assignment: CDR1 SGHVS and CDR2 FNYEAQ. Trimming stripped 4 bases from V and 0 bases from J, with 9 bases between. This chain's CDR3 is CASSYGAANTGELFF. In nucleotides, the CDR3 is TGTGCCAGCAGCTATGGGGCTGCGAACACCGGGGAGCTGTTTTTT.

This clonotype was recorded many times. The chain uses TRBV4-3 and TRBJ2-7; 9 bases are a match to TRBD1. Looked up from germline, CDR1 is LGHNA and CDR2 is YSLEER. The junction had 4 bases not matched to a gene; V was cut back by 0 bases and J by 4 bases. This CDR3 comprises 15 residues. CDR3 sequence (DNA): TGCGCCAGCAGCCAAGATGGGACAGGGAGTTACGAGCAGTACTTC. Protein sequence: CASSQDGTGSYEQYF.

This clonotype showed up just once. The chain recombines TRBV13 with TRBJ1-6, with 7 nucleotides matching TRBD1. The CDR3 is made up of 14 amino acids. V lost 0 bases, J lost 11 bases, and 4 bases stayed unmatched. Per the germline V gene, CDR1 is PRHDT and CDR2 is FYEKMQ (reference sequence). The CDR3 is CASSLGQGRPPLHF. The CDR3 DNA reads as TGTGCCAGCAGCTTAGGACAGGGGAGGCCACCCCTCCACTTT. Combining the CDR3 with reference TRBV13 and TRBJ1-6 gives the whole variable domain AAGVIQSPRHLIKEKRETATLKCYPIPRHDTVYWYQQGPGQDPQFLISFYEKMQSDKGSIPDRFSAQQFSDYHSELNMSSLELGDSALYFCASSLGQGRPPLHFGNGTRLTVT.

This clonotype was detected ten times or more. V gene TRBV27 combines with J gene TRBJ1-5, with 7 nucleotides matching TRBD1. This CDR3 is 16 amino acids long. Germline V gene data show CDR1 as MNHEY and CDR2 as SMNVEV (reference sequence). V shed 2 bases and J 1 base; nucleotides not matched to a gene: 5. CDR3 nucleotide sequence: TGTGCCAGCAGTTTAGTTGGGACAGCCAGCAATCAGCCCCAGCATTTT. As protein: CASSLVGTASNQPQHF.

The chain links TRBV4-3 to TRBJ1-1, with D hard to call. V lost 1 base and J lost 4, with 13 bases in between. The CDR3 totals 15 residues. Germline-derived CDR1 and CDR2 are LGHNA and YSLEER. CDR3 in DNA: TGCGCCAGCAGCCAAGCAGCTTGGGGAGCCACTGAAGCTTTCTTT. It specifies CASSQAAWGATEAFF.

This clonotype was observed a few times. The V call is TRBV4-3, the J call TRBJ2-3; no firm D call. The germline gives CDR1 LGHNA, CDR2 YSLEER. The CDR3 is 16 residues long. The V end lost 0 bases, the J end lost 1 base, and 11 bases lay between the germline ends. CDR3 sequence (DNA): TGCGCCAGCAGCCAAGATAGGTACCTTGGCACAGATACGCAGTATTTT. This gives the protein CASSQDRYLGTDTQYF.

This clonotype appeared many times. The CDR3 coding sequence is TGTGCCAGCAGTTCGACAGGGGGCTCAGATACGCAGTATTTT. Its translation is CASSSTGGSDTQYF. The chain has TRBV6-5 and TRBJ2-3; 10 bases map to TRBD1. Germline V gene sequence: CDR1 MNHEY, CDR2 SVGAGI. The V segment lost 4 bases and the J segment 4 bases; nucleotides outside the gene matches: 2. The CDR3 has 14 residues.

This clonotype was seen a handful of times. The chain combines TRBV24-1 with TRBJ2-5; D is possibly TRBD1 or TRBD2 (6 bases each). The CDR3 sequence is 14 residues long. V was cut by 9 bases and J by 1 base, with 14 bases left in between. CDR1 KGHDR and CDR2 SFDVKD come from the germline V gene. CDR3 DNA sequence: TGTGCCACCGGGGCGGAGGGGGGCCAAGAGACCCAGTACTTC. Translation gives CATGAEGGQETQYF.

The CDR3 reads CASRQIHDRTEAFF. DNA for the CDR3: TGTGCCAGCAGACAGATTCACGATCGGACTGAAGCTTTCTTT. The rearrangement links TRBV7-9 to TRBJ1-1; D remains unclear. V lost 6 bases and J 5 bases, leaving 16 bases between the germline ends. From germline, CDR1 is SEHNR and CDR2 FQNEAQ (reference sequence). This CDR3 has 14 residues.

The chain employs TRBV5-6 and TRBJ1-1; D is unresolved. The CDR3 loop spans 15 amino acids. The V and J ends lost 4 bases and 2 bases respectively, with 15 bases between them. The germline V gene encodes CDR1 SGHDT and CDR2 YYEEEE. The CDR3 sequence: CASSPGPGLNTEAFF. CDR3 nucleotides: TGTGCCAGCAGCCCCGGTCCGGGATTAAACACTGAAGCTTTCTTT.

This clonotype was seen a few times. This rearrangement joins TRBV7-3 to TRBJ1-1, with D possibly matching TRBD1 (6 bases). Trimming cost V 1 base and J 1 base, with 10 bases left between them. Germline V lookup: CDR1 SGHTA, CDR2 FQGTGA. The CDR3 loop spans 15 amino acids. The CDR3 DNA reads as TGTGCCAGCAGCTTAAGTGACAGGTCGAACACTGAAGCTTTCTTT. Translated, it gives CASSLSDRSNTEAFF.